This note documents a single TCR beta chain sequence. Its recognized antigen is unknown. It has no much larger one-base neighbor in the sample; base qualities were not kept. CDR1 MNHNY and CDR2 SVGAGI were looked up in the germline V gene (reference sequence). Reading from cysteine to phenylalanine, the CDR3 counts 14 amino acids. The entry retains the CDR3 DNA only, 42 bases that are in frame from base 1. A distance of 16 bases separates the germline ends of V and J, which lose 6 bases and 7 bases respectively. The immunoSEQ Assay, a bias-controlled multiplex PCR, was used to amplify TCRbeta CDR3 regions from genomic DNA. Under the source paper's analysis protocol: Within the assay, amplification of reference gene primers was used to estimate how many nucleated cells each sample contained. To quantify the absolute abundance of each unique TCRbeta CDR3 rearrangement, sequence reads were collapsed and filtered. Productive Simpson clonality was computed per sample as the square root of Simpson's diversity index over productive rearrangements. Here the immuneACCESS table is served through TCRdb, limited to in-frame sequences with V and J called. Missing clones are a known gap in these copies; in checked studies unresolved V genes cover under half, and the rest lacks a known reason. From that table come the V and J calls and clone size; the DNA was used to work out D and trimming. The sample records 200,000 to 300,000 clones, approximately 90% of which are singletons. The ten largest make up 3% to 4% of the sample.

This entry belongs to a study of blood T cell repertoires in COVID-19 (dated by TCRdb to between 2020 and 2021). Some background on the complete study: Collaborator samples came from the United States, Italy and Spain and covered acute and convalescent phases of COVID-19. The repertoires were released in a freely available public database meant as a resource for research on the immune response to SARS-CoV-2. Samples were obtained from the ongoing ImmuneRACE study (first 160 participants) and from some 1,200 subjects provided by 6 global collaborators. The material from the prospective study consisted of cDNA or gDNA derived from T cells, B-cell-depleted T cells, or PBMCs. The dataset comprised deeply sampled blood TCRbeta repertoires from subjects exposed to, actively infected with, or recovered from COVID-19. Nearly every sample came with metadata listing a de-identified subject ID, COVID-19 status, age in years and sex. Where available, HLA class I and class II types were obtained from metadata supplied by the sample provider rather than from assay-based typing.

The research as a whole found: Clinical and demographic metadata were provided uncurated, with the amount varying by source and participant.

Collaborating institutions collected whole blood in K2EDTA tubes following their own protocols. For TCRbeta analysis, collaborators shipped samples as frozen whole blood, isolated PBMCs, or DNA extracted from either of those sample types. Sequenced: peripheral blood. The TCR originated in a woman in her thirties or forties with acute or convalescent COVID-19. Recombination linked TRBV6-6 to TRBJ1-5; 6 matching bases give a weak D call of TRBD1. CDR3 region: CASSLPGEGQPQHF. The DNA is TGTGCCAGCAGCCTTCCAGGGGAGGGCCAGCCCCAGCATTTT.